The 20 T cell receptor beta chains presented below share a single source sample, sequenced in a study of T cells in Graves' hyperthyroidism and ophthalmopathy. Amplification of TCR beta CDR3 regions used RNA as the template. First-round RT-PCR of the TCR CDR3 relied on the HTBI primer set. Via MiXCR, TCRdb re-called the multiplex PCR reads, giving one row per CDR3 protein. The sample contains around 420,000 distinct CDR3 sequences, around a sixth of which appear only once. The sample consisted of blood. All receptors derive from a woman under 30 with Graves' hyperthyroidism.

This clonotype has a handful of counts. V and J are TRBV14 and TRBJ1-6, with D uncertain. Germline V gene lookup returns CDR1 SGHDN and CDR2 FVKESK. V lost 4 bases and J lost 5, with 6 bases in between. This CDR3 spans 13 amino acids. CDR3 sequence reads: CASSPLHNSPLHF. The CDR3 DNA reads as TGTGCCAGCAGCCCCCTACATAATTCACCCCTCCACTTT.

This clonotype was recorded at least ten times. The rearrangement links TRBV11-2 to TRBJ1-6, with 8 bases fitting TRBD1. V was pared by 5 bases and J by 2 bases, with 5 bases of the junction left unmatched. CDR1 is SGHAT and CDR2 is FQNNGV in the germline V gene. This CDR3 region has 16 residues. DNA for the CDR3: TGTGCCAGCAGCAAGGACAGGGCCACCTATAATTCACCCCTCCACTTT. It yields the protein CASSKDRATYNSPLHF. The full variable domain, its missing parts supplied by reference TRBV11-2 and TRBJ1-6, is EAGVAQSPRYKIIEKRQSVAFWCNPISGHATLYWYQQILGQGPKLLIQFQNNGVVDDSQLPKDRFSAERLKGVDSTLKIQPAKLEDSAVYLCASSKDRATYNSPLHFGNGTRLTVT.

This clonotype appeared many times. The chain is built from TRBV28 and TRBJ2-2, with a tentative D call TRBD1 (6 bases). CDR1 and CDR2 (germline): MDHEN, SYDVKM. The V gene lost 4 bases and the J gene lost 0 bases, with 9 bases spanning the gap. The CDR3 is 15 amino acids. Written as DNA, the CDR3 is TGTGCCAGCAGTTCAGGGGCACCGAACACCGGGGAGCTGTTTTTT. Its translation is CASSSGAPNTGELFF.

This CDR3 is CASSLAGPTGNTGELFF. As DNA, the CDR3 is TGTGCCAGCAGCTTAGCGGGCCCTACCGGGAACACCGGGGAGCTGTTTTTT. The rearrangement uses TRBV7-6 and TRBJ2-2, with D hard to call. Germline CDR1 reads SGHVS; CDR2 reads FNYEAQ. Trimming took off 0 bases at V and 1 base at J, with 12 bases between the two ends. The CDR3 runs 17 residues.

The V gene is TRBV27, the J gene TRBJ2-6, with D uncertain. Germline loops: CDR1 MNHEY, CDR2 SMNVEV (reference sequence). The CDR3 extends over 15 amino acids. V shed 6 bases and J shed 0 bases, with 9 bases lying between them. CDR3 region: CASSSWASGANVLTF. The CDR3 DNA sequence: TGTGCCAGCAGCTCCTGGGCCTCTGGGGCCAACGTCCTGACTTTC. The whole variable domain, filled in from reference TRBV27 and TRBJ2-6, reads EAQVTQNPRYLITVTGKKLTVTCSQNMNHEYMSWYRQDPGLGLRQIYYSMNVEVTDKGDVPEGYKVSRKEKRNFPLILESPSPNQTSLYFCASSSWASGANVLTFGAGSRLTVL.

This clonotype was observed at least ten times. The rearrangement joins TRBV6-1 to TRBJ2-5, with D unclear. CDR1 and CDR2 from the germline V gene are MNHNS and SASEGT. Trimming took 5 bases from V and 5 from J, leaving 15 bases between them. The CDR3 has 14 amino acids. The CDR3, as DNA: TGTGCCAGCAGTTCACCCACTCAAGGGGAGACCCAGTACTTC. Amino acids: CASSSPTQGETQYF.

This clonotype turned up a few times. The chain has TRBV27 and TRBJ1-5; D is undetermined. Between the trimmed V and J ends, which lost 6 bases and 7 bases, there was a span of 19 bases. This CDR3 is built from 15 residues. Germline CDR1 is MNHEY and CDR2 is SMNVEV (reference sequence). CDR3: CASSRNVGLRQPQHF. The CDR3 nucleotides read TGTGCCAGCAGCCGAAATGTAGGGTTGCGGCAGCCCCAGCATTTT.

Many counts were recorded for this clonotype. DNA for the CDR3: TGCAGTGCCTCAGGGGAATGGAACACTGAAGCTTTCTTT. Its protein product is CSASGEWNTEAFF. The V gene is TRBV20-1, the J gene TRBJ1-1, with D tentatively TRBD1 (6 bases). CDR3 length: 13 amino acids. Trimming took 6 bases from V and 1 from J, leaving 12 bases between them. CDR1 is DFQATT and CDR2 is SNEGSKA in the germline V gene (reference sequence).

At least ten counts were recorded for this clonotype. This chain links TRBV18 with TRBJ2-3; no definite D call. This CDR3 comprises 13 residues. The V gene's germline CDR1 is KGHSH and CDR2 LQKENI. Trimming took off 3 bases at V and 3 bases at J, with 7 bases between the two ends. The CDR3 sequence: CASSPGQTDTQYF. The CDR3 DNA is TGTGCCAGCTCACCTGGGCAGACAGATACGCAGTATTTT.

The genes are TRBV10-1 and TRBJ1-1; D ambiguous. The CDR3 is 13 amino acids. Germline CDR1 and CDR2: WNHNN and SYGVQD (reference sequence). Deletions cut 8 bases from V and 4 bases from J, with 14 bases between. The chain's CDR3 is CASQDERGTEAFF. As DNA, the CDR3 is TGCGCCAGCCAGGACGAGCGCGGCACTGAAGCTTTCTTT.

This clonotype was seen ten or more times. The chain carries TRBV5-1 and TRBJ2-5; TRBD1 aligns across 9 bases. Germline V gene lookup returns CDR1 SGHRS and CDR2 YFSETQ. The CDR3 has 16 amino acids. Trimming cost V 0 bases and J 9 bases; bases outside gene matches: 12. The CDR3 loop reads CASSLAPGTGQTAQYF. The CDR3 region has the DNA TGCGCCAGCAGCTTGGCTCCCGGGACAGGGCAAACGGCCCAGTACTTC.

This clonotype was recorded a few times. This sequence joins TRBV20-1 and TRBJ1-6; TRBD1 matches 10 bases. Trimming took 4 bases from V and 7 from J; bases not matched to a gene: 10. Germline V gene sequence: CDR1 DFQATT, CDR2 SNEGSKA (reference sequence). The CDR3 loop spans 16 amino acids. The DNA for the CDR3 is TGCAGTGCTACGACAGGGGGCGTCTTGAGGAATTCACCCCTCCACTTT. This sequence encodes CSATTGGVLRNSPLHF.

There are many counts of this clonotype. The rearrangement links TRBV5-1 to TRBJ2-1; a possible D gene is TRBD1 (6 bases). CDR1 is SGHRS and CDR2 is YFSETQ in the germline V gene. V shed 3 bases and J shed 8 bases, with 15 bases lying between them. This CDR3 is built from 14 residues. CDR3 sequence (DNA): TGCGCCAGCAGCTCGGGGACAAGTCTGTATGAGCAGTTCTTC. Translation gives CASSSGTSLYEQFF.

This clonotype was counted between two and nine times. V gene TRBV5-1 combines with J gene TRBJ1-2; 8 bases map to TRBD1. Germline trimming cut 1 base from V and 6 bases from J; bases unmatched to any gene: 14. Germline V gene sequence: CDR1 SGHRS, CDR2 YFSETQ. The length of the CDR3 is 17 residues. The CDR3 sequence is CASSLLGTGVNLHGYTF. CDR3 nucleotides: TGCGCCAGCAGCTTGCTGGGGACAGGCGTGAATCTGCATGGCTACACCTTC.

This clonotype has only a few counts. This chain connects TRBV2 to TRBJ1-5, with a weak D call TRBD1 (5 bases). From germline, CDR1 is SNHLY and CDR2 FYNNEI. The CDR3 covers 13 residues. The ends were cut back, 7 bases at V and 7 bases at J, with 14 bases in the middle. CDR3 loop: CASTNGTHQPQHF. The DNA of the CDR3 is TGTGCCAGCACCAACGGGACGCACCAGCCCCAGCATTTT.

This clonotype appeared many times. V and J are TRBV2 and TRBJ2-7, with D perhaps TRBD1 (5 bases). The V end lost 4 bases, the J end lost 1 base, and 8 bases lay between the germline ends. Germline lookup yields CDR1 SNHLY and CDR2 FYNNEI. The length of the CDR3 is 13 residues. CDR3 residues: CASSGYRSYEQYF. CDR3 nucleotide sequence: TGTGCCAGCAGTGGGTACAGGTCCTACGAGCAGTACTTC. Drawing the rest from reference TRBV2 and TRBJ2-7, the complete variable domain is EPEVTQTPSHQVTQMGQEVILRCVPISNHLYFYWYRQILGQKVEFLVSFYNNEISEKSEIFDDQFSVERPDGSNFTLKIRSTKLEDSAMYFCASSGYRSYEQYFGPGTRLTVT.

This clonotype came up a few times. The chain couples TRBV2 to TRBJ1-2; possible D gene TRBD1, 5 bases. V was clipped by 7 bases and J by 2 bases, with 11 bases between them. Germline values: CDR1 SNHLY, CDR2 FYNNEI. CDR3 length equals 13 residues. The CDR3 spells CASTKTGNYGYTF. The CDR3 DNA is TGTGCCAGCACCAAAACAGGAAACTATGGCTACACCTTC.

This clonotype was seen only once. The chain's CDR3 is CASSIQGDAEAFF. CDR3 nucleotide sequence: TGTGCCAGCAGTATACAGGGAGACGCTGAAGCTTTCTTT. J is TRBJ1-1 and V is TRBV6-2 or TRBV6-3; the D gene is possibly TRBD1 (6 bases). In germline, CDR1 is MNHEY, CDR2 SVGEGT. This CDR3 contains 13 residues. V was pared by 5 bases and J by 6 bases, with 13 bases between.

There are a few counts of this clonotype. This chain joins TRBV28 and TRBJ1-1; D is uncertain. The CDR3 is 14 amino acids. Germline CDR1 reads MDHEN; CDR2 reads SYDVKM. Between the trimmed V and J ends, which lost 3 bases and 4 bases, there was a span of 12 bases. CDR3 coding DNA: TGTGCCAGCAGTTTGGCCTCCGGGGTCACTGAAGCTTTCTTT. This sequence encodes CASSLASGVTEAFF. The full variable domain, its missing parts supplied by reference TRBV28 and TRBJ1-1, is DVKVTQSSRYLVKRTGEKVFLECVQDMDHENMFWYRQDPGLGLRLIYFSYDVKMKEKGDIPEGYSVSREKKERFSLILESASTNQTSMYLCASSLASGVTEAFFGQGTRLTVV.

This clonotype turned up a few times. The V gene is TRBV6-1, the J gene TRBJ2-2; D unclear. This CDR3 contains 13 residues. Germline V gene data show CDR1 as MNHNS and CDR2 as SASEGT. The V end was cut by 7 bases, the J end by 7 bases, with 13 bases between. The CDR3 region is CASINGLGGELFF. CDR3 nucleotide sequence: TGTGCCAGCATAAATGGTTTGGGCGGGGAGCTGTTTTTT.